This T cell receptor beta chain was recorded in a study of response to subunit inactivated influenza vaccine. Study-wide findings and caveats: The authors suggested that every seasonal influenza vaccination recruits few new T cells.

The germline V gene encodes CDR1 SGHVS and CDR2 FNYEAQ. The CDR3 totals 15 residues. V was clipped by 1 base and J by 2 bases, with 6 bases between them. In regard to this clonotype: Antigen unknown.

TCRdb reprocessed the RT-PCR reads via MiXCR and lists one record per CDR3 protein. In the table there are about 620,000 distinct CDR3 sequences, around 10% of which are singletons. In addition, the sample was reused for a study of T cells expressing NK-cell markers. That work states: 5'RACE template switching with UMIs produced the TCR beta cDNA. As a fraction of CD8+ T cells, dominant NKG2C+ clonotypes reached about 1.0-7.0% in six donors. In several donors, dominant clonotypes made up about 25-60.1% of CD3+CD56-NKG2C+ cells.

Sample: PBMCs from blood, taken on the day of vaccination. This sequence originates from a man aged 45-65 years who received an inactivated influenza vaccine. The chain links TRBV7-6 to TRBJ2-6; D is uncertain. The CDR3 protein is CASSLGIAGANVLTF. CDR3 coding DNA: TGTGCCAGCAGCTTAGGGATTGCTGGGGCCAACGTCCTGACTTTC. Full variable domain (outside the CDR3, taken from reference TRBV7-6 and TRBJ2-6): GAGVSQSPRYKVTKRGQDVALRCDPISGHVSLYWYRQALGQGPEFLTYFNYEAQQDKSGLPNDRFSAERPEGSISTLTIQRTEQRDSAMYRCASSLGIAGANVLTFGAGSRLTVL.